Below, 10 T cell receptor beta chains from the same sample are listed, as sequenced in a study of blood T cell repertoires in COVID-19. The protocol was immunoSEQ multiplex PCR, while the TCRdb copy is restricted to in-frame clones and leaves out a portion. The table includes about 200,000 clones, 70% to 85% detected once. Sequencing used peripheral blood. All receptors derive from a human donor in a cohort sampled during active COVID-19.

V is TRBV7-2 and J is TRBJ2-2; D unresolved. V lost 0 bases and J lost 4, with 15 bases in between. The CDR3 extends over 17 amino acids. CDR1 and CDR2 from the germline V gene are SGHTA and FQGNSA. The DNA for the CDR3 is TGTGCCAGCAGCTTAGCATCTTACTCTGTCATCACCGGGGAGCTGTTTTTT. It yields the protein CASSLASYSVITGELFF.

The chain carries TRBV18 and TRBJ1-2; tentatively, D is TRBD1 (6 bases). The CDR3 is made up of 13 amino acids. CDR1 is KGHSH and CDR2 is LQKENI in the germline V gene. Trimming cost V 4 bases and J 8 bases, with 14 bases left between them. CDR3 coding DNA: TGTGCCAGCTCACAGGACAGCCGGACGGGCTACACCTTC. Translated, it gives CASSQDSRTGYTF. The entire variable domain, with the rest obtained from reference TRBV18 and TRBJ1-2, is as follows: NAGVMQNPRHLVRRRGQEARLRCSPMKGHSHVYWYRQLPEEGLKFMVYLQKENIIDESGMPKERFSAEFPKEGPSILRIQQVVRGDSAAYFCASSQDSRTGYTFGSGTRLTVV.

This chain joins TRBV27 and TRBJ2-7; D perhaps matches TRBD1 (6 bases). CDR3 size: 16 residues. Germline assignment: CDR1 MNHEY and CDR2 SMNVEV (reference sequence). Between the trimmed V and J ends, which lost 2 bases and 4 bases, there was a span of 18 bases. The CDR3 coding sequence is TGTGCCAGCAGTTTAAATGTGCCAAGCCAGGGGTACGAGCAGTACTTC. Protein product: CASSLNVPSQGYEQYF.

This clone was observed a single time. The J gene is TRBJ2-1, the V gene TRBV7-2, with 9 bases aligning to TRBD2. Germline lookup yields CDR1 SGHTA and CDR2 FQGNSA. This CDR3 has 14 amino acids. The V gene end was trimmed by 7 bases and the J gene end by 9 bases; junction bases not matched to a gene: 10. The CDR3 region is CASTPASGIGEQFF. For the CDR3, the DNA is TGTGCCAGCACCCCCGCTAGCGGGATTGGTGAGCAGTTCTTC.

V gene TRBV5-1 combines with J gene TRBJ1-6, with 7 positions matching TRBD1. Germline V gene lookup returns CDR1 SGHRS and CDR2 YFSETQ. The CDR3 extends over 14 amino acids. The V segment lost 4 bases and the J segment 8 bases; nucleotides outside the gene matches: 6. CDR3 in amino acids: CASSRWTGDSPLHF. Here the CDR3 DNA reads TGCGCCAGCAGCCGCTGGACAGGAGATTCACCCCTCCACTTT.

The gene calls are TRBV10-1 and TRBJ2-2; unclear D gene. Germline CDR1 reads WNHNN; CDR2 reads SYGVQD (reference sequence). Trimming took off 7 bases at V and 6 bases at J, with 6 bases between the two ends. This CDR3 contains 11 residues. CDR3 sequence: CASTGSGELFF. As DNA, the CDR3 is TGCGCCAGCACCGGGTCCGGGGAGCTGTTTTTT.

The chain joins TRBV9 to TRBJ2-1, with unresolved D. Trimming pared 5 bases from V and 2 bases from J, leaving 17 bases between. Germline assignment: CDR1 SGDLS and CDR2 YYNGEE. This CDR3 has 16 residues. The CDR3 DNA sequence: TGTGCCAGCAGTAACCCTCTTCAGTTCGCCTACAATGAGCAGTTCTTC. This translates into CASSNPLQFAYNEQFF.

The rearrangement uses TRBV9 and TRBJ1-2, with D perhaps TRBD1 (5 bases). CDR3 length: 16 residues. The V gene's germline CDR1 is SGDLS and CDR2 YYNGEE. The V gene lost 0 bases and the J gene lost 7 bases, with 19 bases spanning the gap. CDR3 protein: CASSVEEGRVSSGYTF. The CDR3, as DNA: TGTGCCAGCAGCGTAGAGGAGGGGCGCGTAAGTTCTGGCTACACCTTC.

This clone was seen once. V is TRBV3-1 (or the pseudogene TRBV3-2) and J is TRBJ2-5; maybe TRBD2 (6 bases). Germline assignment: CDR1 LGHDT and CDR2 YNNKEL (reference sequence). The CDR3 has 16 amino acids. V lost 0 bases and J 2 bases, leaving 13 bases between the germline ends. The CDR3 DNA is TGTGCCAGCAGCCAAGATCGGAGGGCCAAACAAGAGACCCAGTACTTC. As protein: CASSQDRRAKQETQYF.

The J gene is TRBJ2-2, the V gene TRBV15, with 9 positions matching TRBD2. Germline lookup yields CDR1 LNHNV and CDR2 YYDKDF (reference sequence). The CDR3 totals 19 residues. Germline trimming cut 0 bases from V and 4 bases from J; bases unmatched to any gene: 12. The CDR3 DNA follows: TGTGCCACCAGCAGAGATATTGGGCGTGGTAGCGGGAGCACCGGGGAGCTGTTTTTT. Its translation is CATSRDIGRGSGSTGELFF.